These T cell receptor beta chains were read from a single sample in a study of T cells after yellow fever vaccination. Each CDR3 protein is one row after TCRdb ran MiXCR on the 5' RACE reads. The profile shows 400,000 to 650,000 distinct CDR3 sequences, about a fifth of them singletons. The sequencing used PBMCs, collected 21 days after the first yellow fever vaccination. The receptors originated from a man aged 18 to 30 who received the YFV17D yellow fever vaccine. CDR3s leave out the opening cysteine and the closing phenylalanine or tryptophan. Fields, in order: V gene, J gene, CDR3 length, CDR3 protein.

v_gene: TRBV7-8; j_gene: TRBJ1-4; len: 12; CDR3aa: ASSVGRFNEKLF
v_gene: TRBV5-1; j_gene: TRBJ2-1; len: 13; CDR3aa: ASSLEGISYNEQF
v_gene: TRBV9; j_gene: TRBJ2-7; len: 12; CDR3aa: ASSAQSRGNEQY
v_gene: TRBV10-1; j_gene: TRBJ1-2; len: 11; CDR3aa: ASSDSNFYGYT
v_gene: TRBV2; j_gene: TRBJ2-5; len: 11; CDR3aa: ASTTGGAGTQY
v_gene: TRBV29-1; j_gene: TRBJ1-5; len: 11; CDR3aa: SVVGAGNQPQH
v_gene: TRBV6-4; j_gene: TRBJ2-1; len: 17; CDR3aa: ASSHGGGTSGGAYNEQF
v_gene: TRBV14; j_gene: TRBJ1-2; len: 11; CDR3aa: ASSPDMDYGYT
v_gene: TRBV6-2/TRBV6-3; j_gene: TRBJ2-1; len: 11; CDR3aa: ASRRGYYNEQF
v_gene: TRBV5-1; j_gene: TRBJ2-1; len: 13; CDR3aa: ASSTTSGAYNEQF
v_gene: TRBV6-2/TRBV6-3; j_gene: TRBJ1-2; len: 13; CDR3aa: ASSYSFLRGYGYT
v_gene: TRBV15; j_gene: TRBJ1-2; len: 10; CDR3aa: ATSLKGGGYT
v_gene: TRBV6-2/TRBV6-3; j_gene: TRBJ1-1; len: 12; CDR3aa: ASSYAGGAAEAF
v_gene: TRBV5-6; j_gene: TRBJ2-5; len: 12; CDR3aa: ASSSPLEGGTQY
v_gene: TRBV28; j_gene: TRBJ2-1; len: 16; CDR3aa: ASSYLISGGSSYNEQF